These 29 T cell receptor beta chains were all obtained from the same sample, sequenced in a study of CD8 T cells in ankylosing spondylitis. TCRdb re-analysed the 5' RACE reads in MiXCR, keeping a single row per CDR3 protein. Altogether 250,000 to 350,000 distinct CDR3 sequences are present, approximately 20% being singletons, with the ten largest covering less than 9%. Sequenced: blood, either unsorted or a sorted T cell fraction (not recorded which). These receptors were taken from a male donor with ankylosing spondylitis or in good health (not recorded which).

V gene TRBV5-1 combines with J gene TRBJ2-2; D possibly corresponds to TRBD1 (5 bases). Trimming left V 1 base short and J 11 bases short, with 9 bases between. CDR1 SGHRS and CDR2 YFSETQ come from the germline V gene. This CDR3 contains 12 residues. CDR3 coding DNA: TGCGCCAGCAGCTTGCAGGGTTTAGAGCTGTTTTTT. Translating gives CASSLQGLELFF.

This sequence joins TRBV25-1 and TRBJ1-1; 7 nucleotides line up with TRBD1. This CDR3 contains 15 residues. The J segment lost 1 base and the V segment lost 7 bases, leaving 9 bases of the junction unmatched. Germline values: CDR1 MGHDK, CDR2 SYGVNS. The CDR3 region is CASTPRRTGNTEAFF. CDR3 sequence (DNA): TGTGCCAGCACTCCTCGGCGGACAGGGAACACTGAAGCTTTCTTT.

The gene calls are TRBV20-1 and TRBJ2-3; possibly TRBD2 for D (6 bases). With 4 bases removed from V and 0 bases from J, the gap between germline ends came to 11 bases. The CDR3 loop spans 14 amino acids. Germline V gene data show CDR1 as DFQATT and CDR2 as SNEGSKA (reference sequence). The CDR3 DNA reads TGCAGTGCTAAATGGGCGGGGAGCACAGATACGCAGTATTTT. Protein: CSAKWAGSTDTQYF.

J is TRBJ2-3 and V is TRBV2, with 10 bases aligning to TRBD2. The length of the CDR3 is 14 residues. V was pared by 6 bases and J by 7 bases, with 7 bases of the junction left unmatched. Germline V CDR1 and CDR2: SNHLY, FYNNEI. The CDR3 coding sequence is TGTGCCAGCAGAGAGCTAGCGGGAGCGTATACGCAGTATTTT. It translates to CASRELAGAYTQYF.

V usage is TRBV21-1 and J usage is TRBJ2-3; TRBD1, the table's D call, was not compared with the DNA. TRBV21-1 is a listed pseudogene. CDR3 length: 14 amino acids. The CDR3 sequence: CANAVGAEPDTQYF. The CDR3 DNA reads TGTGCCAACGCGGTGGGGGCTGAACCCGATACGCAGTATTTT.

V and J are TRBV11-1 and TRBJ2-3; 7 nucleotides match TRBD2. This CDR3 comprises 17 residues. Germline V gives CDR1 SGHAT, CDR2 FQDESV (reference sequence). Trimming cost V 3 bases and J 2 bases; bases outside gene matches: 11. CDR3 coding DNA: TGTGCCAGCAGCTTGGCAGCTGGGGGGGACCACACAGATACGCAGTATTTT. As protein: CASSLAAGGDHTDTQYF. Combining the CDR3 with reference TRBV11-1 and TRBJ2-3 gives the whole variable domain EAEVAQSPRYKITEKSQAVAFWCDPISGHATLYWYRQILGQGPELLVQFQDESVVDDSQLPKDRFSAERLKGVDSTLKIQPAELGDSAMYLCASSLAAGGDHTDTQYFGPGTRLTVL.

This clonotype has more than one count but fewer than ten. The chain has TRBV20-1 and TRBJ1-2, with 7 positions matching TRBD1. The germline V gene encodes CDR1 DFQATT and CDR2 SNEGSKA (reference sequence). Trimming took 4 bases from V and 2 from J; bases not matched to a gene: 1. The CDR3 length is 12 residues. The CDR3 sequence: CSANRGNYGYTF. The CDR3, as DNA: TGCAGTGCTAACAGGGGCAACTATGGCTACACCTTC.

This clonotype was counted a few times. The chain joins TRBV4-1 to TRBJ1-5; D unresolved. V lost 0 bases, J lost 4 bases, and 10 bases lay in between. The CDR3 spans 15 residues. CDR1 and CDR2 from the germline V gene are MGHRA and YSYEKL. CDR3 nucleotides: TGCGCCAGCAGCCAAGATCCAGGAGTTAATCAGCCCCAGCATTTT. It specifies CASSQDPGVNQPQHF.

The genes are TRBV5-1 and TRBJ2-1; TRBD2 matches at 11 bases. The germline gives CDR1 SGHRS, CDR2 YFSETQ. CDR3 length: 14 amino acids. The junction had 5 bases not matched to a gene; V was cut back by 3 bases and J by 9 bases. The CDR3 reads CASSWSSGGAEQFF. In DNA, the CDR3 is TGCGCCAGCAGCTGGAGTAGCGGGGGGGCTGAGCAGTTCTTC. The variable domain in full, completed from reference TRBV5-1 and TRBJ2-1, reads KAGVTQTPRYLIKTRGQQVTLSCSPISGHRSVSWYQQTPGQGLQFLFEYFSETQRNKGNFPGRFSGRQFSNSRSEMNVSTLELGDSALYLCASSWSSGGAEQFFGPGTRLTVL.

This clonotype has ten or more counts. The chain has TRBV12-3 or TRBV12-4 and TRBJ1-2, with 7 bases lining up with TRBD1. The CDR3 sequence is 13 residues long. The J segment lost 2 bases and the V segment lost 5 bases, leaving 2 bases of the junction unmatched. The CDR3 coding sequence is TGTGCCAGCAGTGGACAGGAGAACTATGGCTACACCTTC. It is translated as CASSGQENYGYTF.

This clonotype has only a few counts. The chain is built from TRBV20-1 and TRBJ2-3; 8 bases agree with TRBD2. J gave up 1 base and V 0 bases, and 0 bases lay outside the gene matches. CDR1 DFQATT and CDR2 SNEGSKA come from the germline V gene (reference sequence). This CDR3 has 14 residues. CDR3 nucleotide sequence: TGCAGTGCTAGAGAGGGACTAGGCACAGATACGCAGTATTTT. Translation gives CSAREGLGTDTQYF.

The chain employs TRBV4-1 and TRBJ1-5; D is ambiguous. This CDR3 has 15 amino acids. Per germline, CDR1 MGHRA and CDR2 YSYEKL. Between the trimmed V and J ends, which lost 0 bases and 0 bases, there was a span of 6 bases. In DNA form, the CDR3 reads TGCGCCAGCAGCCAAGATCCGAATAGCAATCAGCCCCAGCATTTT. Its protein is CASSQDPNSNQPQHF.

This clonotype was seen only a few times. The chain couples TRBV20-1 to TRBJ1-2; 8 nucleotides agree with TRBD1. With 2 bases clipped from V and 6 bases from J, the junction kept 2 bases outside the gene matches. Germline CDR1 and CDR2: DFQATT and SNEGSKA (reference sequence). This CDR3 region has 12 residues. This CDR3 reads CSARRTGHGYTF. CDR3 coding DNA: TGCAGTGCTAGACGGACAGGGCATGGCTACACCTTC.

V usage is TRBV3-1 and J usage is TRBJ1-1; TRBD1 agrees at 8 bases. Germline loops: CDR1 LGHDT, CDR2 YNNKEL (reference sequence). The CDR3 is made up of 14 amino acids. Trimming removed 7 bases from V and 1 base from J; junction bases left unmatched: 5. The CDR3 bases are TGTGCCAGCATGCCAGGGGGCGAGAACACTGAAGCTTTCTTT. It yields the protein CASMPGGENTEAFF.

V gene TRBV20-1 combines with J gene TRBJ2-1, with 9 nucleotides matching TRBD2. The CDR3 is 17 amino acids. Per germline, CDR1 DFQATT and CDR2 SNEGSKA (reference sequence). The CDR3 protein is CCARDLTSGGTYNEQFF. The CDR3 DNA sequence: TGCTGCGCTAGAGATCTGACTAGCGGAGGTACCTACAATGAGCAGTTCTTC.

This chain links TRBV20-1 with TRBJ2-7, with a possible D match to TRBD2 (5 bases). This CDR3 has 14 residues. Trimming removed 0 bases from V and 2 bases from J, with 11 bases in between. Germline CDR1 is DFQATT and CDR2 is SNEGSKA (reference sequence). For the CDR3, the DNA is TGCAGTGCTAGAGATGAAAGCGGACCCTACGAGCAGTACGTC. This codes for CSARDESGPYEQYV.

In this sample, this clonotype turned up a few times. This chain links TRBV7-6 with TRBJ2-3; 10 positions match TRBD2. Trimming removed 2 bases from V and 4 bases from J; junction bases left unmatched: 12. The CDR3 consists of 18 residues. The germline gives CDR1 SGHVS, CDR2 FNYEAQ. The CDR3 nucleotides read TGTGCCAGCAGCTTACGTTCGGCTAGCGGGAGTGGCGCAGATACGCAGTATTTT. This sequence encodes CASSLRSASGSGADTQYF.

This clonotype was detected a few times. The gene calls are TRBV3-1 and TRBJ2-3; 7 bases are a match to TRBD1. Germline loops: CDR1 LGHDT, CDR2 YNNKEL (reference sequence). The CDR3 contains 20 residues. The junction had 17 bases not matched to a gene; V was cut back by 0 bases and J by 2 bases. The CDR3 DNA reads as TGTGCCAGCAGCCAAGATAAGATGGGATCGGGCAGGGGGTACACAGATACGCAGTATTTT. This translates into CASSQDKMGSGRGYTDTQYF.

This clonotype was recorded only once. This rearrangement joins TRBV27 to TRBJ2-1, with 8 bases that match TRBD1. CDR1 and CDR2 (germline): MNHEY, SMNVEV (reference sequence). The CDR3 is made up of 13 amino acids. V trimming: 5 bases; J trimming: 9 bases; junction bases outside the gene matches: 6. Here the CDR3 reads CASSPPGGSEQFF. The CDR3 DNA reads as TGTGCCAGCAGTCCCCCAGGGGGCAGTGAGCAGTTCTTC.

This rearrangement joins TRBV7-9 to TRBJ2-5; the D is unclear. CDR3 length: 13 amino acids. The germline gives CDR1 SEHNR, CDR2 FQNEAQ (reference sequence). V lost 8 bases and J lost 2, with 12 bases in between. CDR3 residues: CASSGLSQETQYF. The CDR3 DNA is TGTGCCAGCTCGGGTCTGTCACAAGAGACCCAGTACTTC.

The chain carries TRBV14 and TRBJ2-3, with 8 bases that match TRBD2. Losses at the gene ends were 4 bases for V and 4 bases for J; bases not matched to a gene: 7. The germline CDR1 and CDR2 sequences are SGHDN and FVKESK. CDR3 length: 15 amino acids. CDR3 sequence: CASSPAREEADTQYF. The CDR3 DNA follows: TGTGCCAGCAGCCCCGCGCGGGAGGAAGCAGATACGCAGTATTTT.

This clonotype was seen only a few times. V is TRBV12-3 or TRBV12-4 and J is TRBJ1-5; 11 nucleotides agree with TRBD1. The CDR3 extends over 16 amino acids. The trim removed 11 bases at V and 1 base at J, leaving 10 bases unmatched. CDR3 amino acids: CAGRDRGIESNQPQHF. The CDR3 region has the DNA TGTGCCGGCCGGGACAGGGGGATCGAAAGCAATCAGCCCCAGCATTTT.

Here the CDR3 DNA reads TGTGCCAGCAAAACTAGCGGGGGACCTAGCACAGATACGCAGTATTTT. This gives the protein CASKTSGGPSTDTQYF. The rearrangement uses TRBV2 and TRBJ2-3; 11 positions match TRBD2. The CDR3 consists of 16 residues. Per germline, CDR1 SNHLY and CDR2 FYNNEI. Trimming removed 7 bases from V and 0 bases from J; junction bases left unmatched: 6.

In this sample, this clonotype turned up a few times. The CDR3 protein is CASSLEGAKTQYF. In DNA, the CDR3 is TGCGCCAGCAGCTTGGAGGGGGCGAAGACCCAGTACTTC. The chain joins TRBV5-1 to TRBJ2-5, with 7 bases identical to TRBD1. From germline, CDR1 is SGHRS and CDR2 YFSETQ. The CDR3 loop spans 13 amino acids. With V trimmed by 0 bases and J by 6 bases, 2 bases remained unmatched.

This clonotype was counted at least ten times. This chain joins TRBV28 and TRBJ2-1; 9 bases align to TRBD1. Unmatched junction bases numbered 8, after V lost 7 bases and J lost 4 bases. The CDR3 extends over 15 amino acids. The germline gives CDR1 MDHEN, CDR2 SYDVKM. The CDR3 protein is CASTHPGQGYNEQFF. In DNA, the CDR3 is TGTGCCAGCACCCACCCGGGACAGGGATACAATGAGCAGTTCTTC.

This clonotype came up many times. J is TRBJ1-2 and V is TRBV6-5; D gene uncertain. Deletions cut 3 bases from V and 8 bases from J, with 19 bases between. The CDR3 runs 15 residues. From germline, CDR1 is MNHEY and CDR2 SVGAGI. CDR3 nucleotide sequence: TGTGCCAGCAGTTATGGTGCAGCCACTTTGGAGGGCTACACCTTC. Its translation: CASSYGAATLEGYTF.

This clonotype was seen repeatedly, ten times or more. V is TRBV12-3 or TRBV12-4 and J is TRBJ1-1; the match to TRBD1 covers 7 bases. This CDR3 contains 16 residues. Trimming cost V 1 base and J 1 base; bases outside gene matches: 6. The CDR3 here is CASSLGPDRTNTEAFF. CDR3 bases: TGTGCCAGCAGTTTAGGTCCGGACAGGACGAACACTGAAGCTTTCTTT.

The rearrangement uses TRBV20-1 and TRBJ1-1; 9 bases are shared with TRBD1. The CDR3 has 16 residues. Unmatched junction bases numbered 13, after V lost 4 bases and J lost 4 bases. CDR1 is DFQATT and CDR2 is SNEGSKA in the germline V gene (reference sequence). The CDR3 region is CSANGDRALSSTEAFF. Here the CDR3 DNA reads TGCAGTGCTAATGGGGACAGGGCCCTATCATCCACTGAAGCTTTCTTT.

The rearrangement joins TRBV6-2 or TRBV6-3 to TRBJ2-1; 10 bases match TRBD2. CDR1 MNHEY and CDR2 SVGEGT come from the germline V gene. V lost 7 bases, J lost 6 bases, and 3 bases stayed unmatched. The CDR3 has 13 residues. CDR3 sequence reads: CASTWTSGNEQFF. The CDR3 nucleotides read TGTGCCAGCACCTGGACTAGCGGCAATGAGCAGTTCTTC.